This T cell receptor beta chain was captured by sequencing in a study of cytomegalovirus exposure and HLA in healthy donors. Study-wide points: For TCR beta chains, V- and J-gene trimming was later linked to a missense DCLRE1C variant. It was reportedly the case that the classifier diagnosed cytomegalovirus status with high specificity and sensitivity. Researchers catalogued roughly 170 TCR beta chains as cytomegalovirus-associated.

The CDR3 sequence is 22 residues long. A remark on this clone: The antigen remains unidentified.

Researchers ran the PCR with 60 Vbeta and 13 Jbeta primers. Data came from immunoSEQ multiplex PCR; TCRdb stores just in-frame clones and leaves some out. The repertoire has 150,000 to 200,000 clones, roughly 77% of them found once; the top ten carry 4.7%. The receptor comes from a man between 18 and 29 years old in good health and CMV-seropositive. The sample comprised PBMCs. This chain uses TRBV12-2 with TRBJ2-2; the DNA was not used to check the table's D call, TRBD2. TRBV12-2 constitutes a pseudogene. For the CDR3, the DNA is TGTGCAAGTCGCTTAGAGGGGGGCCGCGGAGGGGAGCGGGAGGAGAACACCGGGGAGCTGTTTTTT. Amino acids: CASRLEGGRGGEREENTGELFF.